Described below is a single TCR beta chain sequence and its context. Its specificity is not known. The CDR3 is 15 amino acids. The J segment lost 2 bases and the V segment lost 6 bases, leaving 10 bases of the junction unmatched. Germline CDR1 reads LNHDA; CDR2 reads SQIVND (reference sequence). Sequencing used immunoSEQ multiplex PCR; TCRdb keeps in-frame clones, though not all of them. Of 100,000 to 150,000 clones detected, roughly 90% appear once; the ten largest clones hold 3% to 4%. These data originate in a study of cytomegalovirus exposure and HLA in healthy donors. General study points: The study designated fewer than 200 TCR beta chains cytomegalovirus-associated. Despite most TCR sequences being rare, some public TCRs occurred in many donors.

Specimen: PBMCs. The origin of this receptor is a man under 40 in good health and CMV-seronegative. V is TRBV19 and J is TRBJ2-7, with 7 bases aligning to TRBD2. CDR3 protein: CASSLSGLSAYEQYF. DNA of the CDR3: TGTGCCAGTAGCCTATCGGGACTATCCGCCTACGAGCAGTACTTC. Full variable domain (rest looked up from reference TRBV19 and TRBJ2-7): DGGITQSPKYLFRKEGQNVTLSCEQNLNHDAMYWYRQDPGQGLRLIYYSQIVNDFQKGDIAEGYSVSREKKESFPLTVTSAQKNPTAFYLCASSLSGLSAYEQYFGPGTRLTVT.